This TCR beta chain appears in the sequencing data of a study of beta chain features in type 1 diabetes. Study-wide points: It was among patients, rather than healthy donors, that naive, central memory and Treg TCRB repertoires appeared more similar.

Reverse transcribing all isolated RNA meant expressed TCRB transcripts were sequenced. The protocol was immunoSEQ multiplex PCR, while the TCRdb copy is restricted to in-frame clones and leaves out a portion. This table has some 400,000 clones, more than 12% appearing once. There are a few counts of this clone. Its specificity is not known. The CDR3 has 15 amino acids. Germline CDR1 KGHSH, CDR2 LQKENI. V lost 5 bases, J lost 7 bases, and 4 bases stayed unmatched. The chain has TRBV18 and TRBJ2-1; 14 nucleotides agree with TRBD2. The sequenced material came from naive CD4+ T cells from blood. This TCR came from a woman aged 18 to 35 in good health. In nucleotides, the CDR3 is TGTGCCAGCTCAAGGGGACTAGCGGGAGCAAATGAGCAGTTCTTC. It specifies CASSRGLAGANEQFF.